What follows describes a single TCR beta chain. Its antigen specificity is not known. Per-base quality was not reported, and no clone a single base away is much larger than it. This entry comes from a study of shared clonotypes between healthy human individuals (dated by TCRdb to the early 2020s). About the full investigation: The cohort included three men and two women between 18 and 49 years of age. For each donor, three plates each were used for CD4 naive and CD4 memory, two plates were used for CD8 naive, and one plate was used for CD8 memory. To estimate repertoire size and how much clonotypes are shared between individuals, the study performed deep sequencing of blood TCR repertoires from roughly five healthy adults. To increase sequencing depth and limit assay-specific biases, TCR repertoire library preparation and sequencing were carried out by different laboratories using diverse techniques. Each donor's leukapheresis produced roughly between about 0.85 and 10 billion PBMCs. What the work shows at the level of the full study, not this receptor alone: Clonotypes shared by all four sorted-subset donors showed higher generation probabilities than non-shared clonotypes. Sampling was restricted to blood, and TCR repertoires in tissues likely differ from the TCR repertoires found in blood. Based on pairwise subsampling, the degree of clonotype sharing among donors was expected to be affected by sequencing depth. Even with the large sequencing depth, rarefaction of the sorted-subset datasets indicated that sequencing was incomplete. Approximately 5% of naive CD4, around 3.6% of naive CD8, approximately 2.2% of memory CD4, and around 0.42% of memory CD8 clonotypes were shared across several donors. Estimated clonotype richness was generally larger for naive than for memory subsets. Because the study included a small number of donors, the genetic and exposure-history diversity represented was limited.

CD8 naive samples were obtained by positive selection for CCR7 among CD45RO-negative cells, yielding a CD45RA+CCR7+ population from which TemRA cells were excluded. The donors were healthy, HIV-negative adults who had no recently reported acute infections or vaccinations. All donors were Caucasian adults living in Nashville, Tennessee, USA. After blood collection by leukapheresis, PBMCs were isolated using Ficoll-Histopaque density gradient centrifugation and then cryopreserved in the vapor phase of liquid nitrogen. Analytical flow cytometry was used to check the purity and quantity of every magnetically sorted T cell population. From each sorted fraction, genomic DNA was isolated and quantified by UV absorbance on a Nanodrop 2000c. Using the deep immunoSEQ assay, multiplex PCR amplified TCR CDR3 regions from genomic DNA. Extracted genomic DNA from each cell subset was spread evenly across all wells of several immunoSEQ 96-well plates, with each plate serving as a replicate. For sorted subsets, 150 to 250 ng genomic DNA, equal to tens of thousands of T cell genomes, was loaded into each replicate PCR. Purified libraries were quantified with a Qubit 3.0 fluorometer, sized on a Bioanalyzer 2100, and re-quantified with the KAPA Library Quantification kit. A separate single-read 150-cycle Illumina NextSeq 550 flow cell was used to sequence each immunoSEQ 96-well plate. From the authors' description of their analysis: Because the immunoSEQ output held only junctional sequences and lacked quality scores, the filtering could not match the filtering applied to full-length reads. Sequences were annotated with PyIR, a Python wrapper for IgBLAST v1.9, and V/J genes and CDR3 were assigned using IMGT germline references. Any read was removed if the V/J assignment was weak (E-value above 1e-6), the CDR3 was missing, or the read contained stop codons, out-of-frame junctions, or ambiguous translated residues. V3J clonotypes were defined as sequences sharing an identical inferred V gene, J gene, and CDR3 amino acid sequence. Percentage overlap between repertoires was computed as shared unique clonotypes divided by the size of the smaller repertoire. Repertoire richness was assessed with RTK rarefaction, the Chao1 estimator, and Recon v2.1 estimates of unobserved clonotypes. OLGA was used to compute generation probabilities for all TCRbeta clonotypes that the gDNA method yielded from a few donors. TCRdb limited this immuneACCESS table to in-frame rearrangements with V and J called. A share of clones is missing; checked studies link under half to unresolved V genes, and the rest is unexplained. V, J and clone size derive from that table, while D and trimming were established from the DNA sequence. For this sample there are a few hundred thousand clones; over 95% appear just once. Less than 0.13% of the sample is taken by the ten largest.

V loses 6 bases at its end and J loses 2 bases; junction bases beyond the gene matches: 0. Looking up the germline V gene (reference sequence) yields CDR1 MNHEY and CDR2 SMNVEV. Measured from the cysteine to the phenylalanine, the CDR3 is 12 residues long. Kept here is only the CDR3 DNA, which spans 36 bases and is read in frame from base 1. Sequencing was carried out using naive CD8+ T cells sorted from blood. The cell subset or site label, as the study defines it: CD45RA+CCR7+. The chain is assembled from TRBV27 and TRBJ2-7; TRBD1 aligns with 8 central bases. This TCR was sampled from a woman aged 25 to 39 in good health. The CDR3 sequence is CASRTGAYEQYF. The DNA reads TGTGCCAGCAGGACAGGGGCCTACGAGCAGTACTTC.